Listed here are 9 T cell receptor beta chains from one sample, sequenced in a study of blood T cell repertoires in COVID-19. Generated by immunoSEQ multiplex PCR, the TCRdb table keeps only in-frame clones and is missing some. The sample includes 30,000 to 35,000 clones, more than 70% of them seen just once. Sequencing input: peripheral blood. The receptors shown here come from a human donor in a cohort sampled during active COVID-19.

The V call is TRBV27, the J call TRBJ2-3, with D maybe TRBD1 (7 bases). CDR1 and CDR2 (germline): MNHEY, SMNVEV (reference sequence). V lost 7 bases, J lost 2 bases, and 22 bases lay in between. This CDR3 comprises 17 residues. The CDR3: CASNHPRGVGLTDTQYF. In DNA, the CDR3 is TGTGCCAGCAATCACCCCAGGGGGGTCGGCCTCACAGATACGCAGTATTTT.

This clone was counted once. The germline gene is not matched at one end of the junction; a read error may be the cause. V and J are TRBV10-1 and TRBJ1-1, with 7 bases identical to TRBD1. This CDR3 comprises 13 residues. CDR1 and CDR2 from the germline V gene are WNHNN and SYGVQD (reference sequence). CDR3 sequence (DNA): TGCGCCAGTAGTGGACAGGTGAACACTGAAGCTTTCTTT. This codes for CASSGQVNTEAFF.

The rearrangement links TRBV2 to TRBJ2-5; D is possibly TRBD2 (5 bases). Germline CDR1 SNHLY, CDR2 FYNNEI. Trimming removed 8 bases from V and 9 bases from J, with 22 bases in between. The CDR3 runs to 14 residues. The CDR3 sequence is CASRGGWLLSAQYF. In DNA form, the CDR3 reads TGTGCCAGCCGGGGTGGGTGGCTTTTGAGTGCCCAGTACTTC.

The chain couples TRBV7-9 to TRBJ2-7, with a tentative D call TRBD2 (6 bases). Germline-derived CDR1 and CDR2 are SEHNR and FQNEAQ (reference sequence). The CDR3 is 14 residues long. V lost 4 bases, J lost 3 bases, and 13 bases lay in between. The CDR3 DNA sequence: TGTGCCAGCAGCTCTGGTGCGGGGAGCTACGAGCAGTACTTC. This gives the protein CASSSGAGSYEQYF. The full variable domain, with the rest looked up from reference TRBV7-9 and TRBJ2-7, is DTGVSQNPRHKITKRGQNVTFRCDPISEHNRLYWYRQTLGQGPEFLTYFQNEAQLEKSRLLSDRFSAERPKGSFSTLEIQRTEQGDSAMYLCASSSGAGSYEQYFGPGTRLTVT.

The V gene is TRBV20-1, the J gene TRBJ2-7; no firm D call. The V gene lost 3 bases and the J gene lost 1 base, with 7 bases spanning the gap. The CDR3 runs 12 residues. Per the germline V gene, CDR1 is DFQATT and CDR2 is SNEGSKA (reference sequence). CDR3 nucleotides: TGCAGTGCTAGTGCGGAGTCCTACGAGCAGTACTTC. As protein: CSASAESYEQYF.

The chain joins TRBV27 to TRBJ2-1; 10 nucleotides align to TRBD1. V was pared by 4 bases and J by 7 bases, with 13 bases of the junction left unmatched. The CDR3 has 17 amino acids. Germline values: CDR1 MNHEY, CDR2 SMNVEV (reference sequence). CDR3 coding DNA: TGTGCCAGCAGTTCCTATTGGGACAGGGGAAGCGGTAATGAGCAGTTCTTC. It encodes CASSSYWDRGSGNEQFF.

The genes are TRBV3-1 (or the pseudogene TRBV3-2) and TRBJ2-5; TRBD2 might be the D (6 bases). Germline V gene sequence: CDR1 LGHDT, CDR2 YNNKEL (reference sequence). This CDR3 spans 14 amino acids. V dropped 4 bases and J dropped 2 bases, with 11 bases sitting between them. The chain's CDR3 is CASSLRGSQETQYF. The CDR3 DNA follows: TGTGCCAGCAGCCTACGGGGGAGTCAAGAGACCCAGTACTTC.

This chain links TRBV10-2 with TRBJ2-1, with 11 positions matching TRBD2. This CDR3 spans 17 amino acids. V dropped 6 bases and J dropped 0; count of bases not matched to a gene: 7. Germline loops: CDR1 WSHSY, CDR2 SAAADI. This chain's CDR3 is CASRGTSGLSSYNEQFF. The CDR3 DNA reads TGCGCCAGCAGGGGGACTAGCGGACTCAGCTCCTACAATGAGCAGTTCTTC.

V usage is TRBV2 and J usage is TRBJ1-1; 8 positions agree with TRBD1. The CDR3 covers 13 residues. V lost 6 bases, J lost 10 bases, and 10 bases stayed unmatched. Germline assignment: CDR1 SNHLY and CDR2 FYNNEI. The CDR3 region is CASRSDQGAGAFF. CDR3 nucleotides: TGTGCCAGCAGATCAGATCAGGGGGCCGGAGCTTTCTTT.